The rows below give T cell receptor beta chains drawn from one sample of a study of blood T cells in healthy people across ages. MiXCR was run by TCRdb on the 5' RACE reads, yielding one entry per CDR3 protein. The sample yields about 760,000 distinct CDR3 sequences, about 61% seen once. The source material was blood. These receptors were collected from a man in his forties in good health. CDR3s include the opening cysteine and the closing phenylalanine or tryptophan.

J,V,CDR3
TRBJ2-3,TRBV29-1,CSVYRDRVGTQYF
TRBJ1-2,TRBV5-1,CASSLEQASAGYTF
TRBJ2-3,TRBV20-1,CSAREATGISTDTQYF
TRBJ2-6,TRBV6-2/TRBV6-3,CASSYLALRGIGANVLTF
TRBJ2-1,TRBV27,CASSLFPLVGNNEQFF
NA,TRBV10-3,CASVLATTYNEQYF
NA,TRBV11-2,CASSLGRGRGYYEQYF
TRBJ2-7,TRBV30,CAWSYGRAGVYEQYF
TRBJ1-1,TRBV29-1,CSGTETVNTEAFF
TRBJ2-3,TRBV12-3/TRBV12-4,CASRLTRESTDTQYF
TRBJ1-1,TRBV18,CASSPFSDTEAFF
TRBJ2-6,TRBV28,CASSLRGYGANVLTF
TRBJ2-7,TRBV27,CASSSWTTSREQYF
TRBJ2-1,TRBV12-3/TRBV12-4,CASSLSQVNEQFF
TRBJ2-5,TRBV28,CASISRRRGAAETQYF
TRBJ2-5,TRBV5-1,CASSSLGGQGEETQYF
TRBJ2-1,TRBV11-2,CASSLGGWGGSNEQFF
TRBJ2-1,TRBV29-1,CSVVEGLAGGSYNEQFF
TRBJ1-2,TRBV27,CASSTIGTSDYGYTF
TRBJ2-1,TRBV7-2,CASSLMRESIGWFF
TRBJ1-1,TRBV12-5,CASGTGESGTEAFF
TRBJ2-3,TRBV28,CASRDTTGGWTDTQYF
TRBJ2-5,TRBV20-1,CSARDSDGQETQYF
TRBJ2-3,TRBV7-2,CASSFFSTDTQYF
TRBJ2-2,TRBV20-1,CSAAPGLINTGELFF
TRBJ2-3,TRBV10-3,CAISAAGSGGEDTQYF
TRBJ2-3,TRBV2,CAGSKGQATDTQYF
TRBJ1-1,TRBV10-3,CAISESASEAFF
TRBJ2-5,TRBV5-1,CASSLDSPLRETQYF
NA,TRBV7-2,CASSLQTDKETQYF
TRBJ2-7,TRBV20-1,CSALLAGGLTEQYF
TRBJ1-2,TRBV14,CASSLTGGHGYTF
TRBJ2-7,TRBV6-5,CASSYSNRPGSYEQYF
TRBJ2-6,TRBV12-3/TRBV12-4,CASGPGANVLTF
TRBJ1-5,TRBV6-5,CASSLYPNQPQHF
TRBJ1-2,TRBV10-3,CAISESKRGGDYGYTF
TRBJ2-1,TRBV7-9,CASALARRTVLYNEQFF
TRBJ2-5,TRBV20-1,CSARDDGRIQETQYF
TRBJ2-1,TRBV7-2,CASSLVGGLAGYNEQFF
TRBJ2-7,TRBV5-1,CASSQAPTAGYITTETEQYF
TRBJ2-3,TRBV5-5,CASSWDGRANTQYF
TRBJ1-5,TRBV20-1,CSASIPGNQPQHF
TRBJ2-7,TRBV27,CASSLSTGTGNYEQYF
TRBJ2-5,TRBV20-1,CSASFPGRLGETQYF
NA,TRBV3-1,CASSQGAAGAYEQYF
TRBJ2-3,TRBV6-6,CASSYVWSATDTQYF
TRBJ2-5,TRBV4-1,CASSPPARRYLAGWVQYF
TRBJ1-4,TRBV5-6,CASSSVRAASNEKLFF
TRBJ2-7,TRBV27,CASSTPTGEVFHEQYF
TRBJ2-7,TRBV7-9,CASSLGSGERYF
TRBJ2-1,TRBV7-2,CASSLERASYNEQFF
TRBJ2-1,TRBV7-9,CASSLESRGRDEQFF
TRBJ2-7,TRBV5-1,CASSLSAGGLYEQYF
NA,TRBV7-2,CASSLAASPSYHYEQYF
TRBJ2-5,TRBV7-3,CASSLDSTGKTQYF
TRBJ2-5,TRBV28,CASSPTDGAQETQYF
TRBJ2-7,TRBV20-1,CSASKVATPRAYEQYF
TRBJ1-2,TRBV10-2,CASSESGRNYGYTF
TRBJ1-5,TRBV4-1,CASSQAAQGNQPQHF